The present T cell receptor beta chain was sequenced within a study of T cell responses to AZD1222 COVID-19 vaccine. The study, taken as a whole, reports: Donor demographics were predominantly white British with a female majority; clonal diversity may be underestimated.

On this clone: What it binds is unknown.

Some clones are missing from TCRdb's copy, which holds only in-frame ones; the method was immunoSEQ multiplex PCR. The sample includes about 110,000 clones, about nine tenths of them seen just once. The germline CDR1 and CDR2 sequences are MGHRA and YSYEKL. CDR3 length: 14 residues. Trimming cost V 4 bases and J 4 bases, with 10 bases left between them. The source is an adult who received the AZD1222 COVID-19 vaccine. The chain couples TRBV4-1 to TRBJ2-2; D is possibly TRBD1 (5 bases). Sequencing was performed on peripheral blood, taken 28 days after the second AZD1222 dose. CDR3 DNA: TGCGCCAGCAGCCTAACCAGGGTCACCGGGGAGCTGTTTTTT. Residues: CASSLTRVTGELFF.